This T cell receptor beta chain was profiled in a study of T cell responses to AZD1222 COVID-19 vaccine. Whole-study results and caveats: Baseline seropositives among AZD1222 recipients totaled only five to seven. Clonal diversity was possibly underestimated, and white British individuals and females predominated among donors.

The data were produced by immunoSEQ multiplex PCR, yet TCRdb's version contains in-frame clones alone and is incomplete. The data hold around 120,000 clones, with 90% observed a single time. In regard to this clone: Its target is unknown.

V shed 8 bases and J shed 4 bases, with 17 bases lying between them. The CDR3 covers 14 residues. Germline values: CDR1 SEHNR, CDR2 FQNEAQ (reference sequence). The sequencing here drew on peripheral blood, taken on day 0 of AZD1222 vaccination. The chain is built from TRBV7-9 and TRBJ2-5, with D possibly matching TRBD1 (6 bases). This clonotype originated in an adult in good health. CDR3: CASERTDRGETQYF. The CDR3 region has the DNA TGTGCCAGCGAAAGGACAGACCGGGGAGAGACCCAGTACTTC.